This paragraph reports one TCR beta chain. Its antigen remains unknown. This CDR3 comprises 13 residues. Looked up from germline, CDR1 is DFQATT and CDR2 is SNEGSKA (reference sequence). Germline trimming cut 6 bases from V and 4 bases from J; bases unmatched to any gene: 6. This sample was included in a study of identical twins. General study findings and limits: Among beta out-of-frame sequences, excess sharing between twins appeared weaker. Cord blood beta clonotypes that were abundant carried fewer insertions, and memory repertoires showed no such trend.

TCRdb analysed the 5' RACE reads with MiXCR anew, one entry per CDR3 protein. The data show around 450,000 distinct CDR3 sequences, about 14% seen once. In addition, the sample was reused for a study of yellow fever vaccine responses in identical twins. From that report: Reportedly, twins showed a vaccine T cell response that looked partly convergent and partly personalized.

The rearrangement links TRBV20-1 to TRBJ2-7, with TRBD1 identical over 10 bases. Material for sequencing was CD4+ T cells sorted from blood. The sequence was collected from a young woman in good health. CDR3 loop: CSATRDRGYEQYF. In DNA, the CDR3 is TGCAGTGCCACCCGGGACAGGGGTTACGAGCAGTACTTC.